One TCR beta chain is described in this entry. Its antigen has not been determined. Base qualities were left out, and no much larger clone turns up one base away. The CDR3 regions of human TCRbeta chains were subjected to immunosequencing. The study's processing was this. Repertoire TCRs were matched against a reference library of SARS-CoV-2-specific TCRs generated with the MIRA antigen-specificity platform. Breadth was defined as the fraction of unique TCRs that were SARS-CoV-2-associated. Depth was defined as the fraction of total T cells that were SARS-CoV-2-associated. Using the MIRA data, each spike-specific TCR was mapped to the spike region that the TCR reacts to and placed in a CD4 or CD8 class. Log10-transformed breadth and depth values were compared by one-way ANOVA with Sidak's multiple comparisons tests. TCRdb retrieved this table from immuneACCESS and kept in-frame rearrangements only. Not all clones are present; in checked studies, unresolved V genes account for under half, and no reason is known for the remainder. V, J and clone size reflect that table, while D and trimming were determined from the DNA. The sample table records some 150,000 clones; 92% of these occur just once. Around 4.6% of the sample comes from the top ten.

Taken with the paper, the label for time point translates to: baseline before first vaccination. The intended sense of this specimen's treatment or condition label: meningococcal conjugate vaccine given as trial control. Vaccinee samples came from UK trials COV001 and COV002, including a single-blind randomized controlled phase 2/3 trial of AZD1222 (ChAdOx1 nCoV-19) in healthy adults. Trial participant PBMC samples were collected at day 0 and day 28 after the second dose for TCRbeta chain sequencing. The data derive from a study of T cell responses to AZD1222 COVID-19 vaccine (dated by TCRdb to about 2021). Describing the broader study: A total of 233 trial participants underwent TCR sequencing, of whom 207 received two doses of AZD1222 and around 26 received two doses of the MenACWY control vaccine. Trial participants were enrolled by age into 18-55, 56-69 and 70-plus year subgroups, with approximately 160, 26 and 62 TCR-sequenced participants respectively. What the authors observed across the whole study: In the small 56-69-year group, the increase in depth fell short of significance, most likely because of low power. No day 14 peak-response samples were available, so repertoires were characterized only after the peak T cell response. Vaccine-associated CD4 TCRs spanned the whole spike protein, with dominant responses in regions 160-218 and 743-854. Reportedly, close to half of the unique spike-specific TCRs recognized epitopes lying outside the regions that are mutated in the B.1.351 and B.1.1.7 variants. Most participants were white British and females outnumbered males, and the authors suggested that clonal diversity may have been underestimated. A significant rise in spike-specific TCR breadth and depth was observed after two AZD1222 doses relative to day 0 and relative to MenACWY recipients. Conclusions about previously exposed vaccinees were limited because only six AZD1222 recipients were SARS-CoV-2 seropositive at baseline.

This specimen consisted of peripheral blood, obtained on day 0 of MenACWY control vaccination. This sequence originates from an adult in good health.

The CDR3 is CASSLLLQLNQPQHF. The DNA reads TGTGCCAGCAGCTTGCTTTTACAGCTCAATCAGCCCCAGCATTTT. This receptor chain uses TRBV5-5 and TRBJ1-5; confidence is insufficient to name the D gene. From cysteine to phenylalanine, the CDR3 is 15 amino acids long. CDR3 DNA only is kept here, 45 bases in frame from base 1. The junction shows trimming of 1 base on V and 3 bases on J, plus 11 bases between the germline ends. CDR1 and CDR2 are drawn from the germline V gene (reference sequence): SGHKS, YYEKEE.